Below, one T cell receptor (beta chain) is given with its context. Its antigen is currently unknown. These data originate in a study of blood T cells in healthy people across ages. Findings of the study overall: Possibly, changes in expanded clonotypes were confounded because donor CMV status was unknown.

The second PCR ran about 6 to 12 cycles with a sample-barcoded 5' primer and J-beta primers. TCRdb reprocessed the 5' RACE reads via MiXCR and lists one record per CDR3 protein. This table holds 1 million to 1.2 million distinct CDR3 sequences, less than 45% found once. Per sample, at least 5 micrograms of total RNA were extracted. The TCR comes from a man younger than 30 in good health. The sequenced sample was blood.

Here the CDR3 reads CASSLTGLSGQGVNEQFF. DNA of the CDR3: TGTGCCAGCAGCTTAACTGGGTTGAGCGGACAGGGGGTCAATGAGCAGTTCTTC. The rearrangement links TRBV7-9 to TRBJ2-1, with TRBD1 identical over 10 bases. V gave up 2 bases and J gave up 6 bases; unmatched junction bases: 13. The CDR3 runs to 18 residues. Germline V gene sequence: CDR1 SEHNR, CDR2 FQNEAQ (reference sequence).